This T cell receptor (beta chain) was observed in a study of T cells in Graves' hyperthyroidism and ophthalmopathy. Blood from later-ophthalmopathy patients was taken at first hyperthyroidism diagnosis. Amplification yielded TCR beta CDR3 regions, with RNA transcripts as the source. TCR CDR3 regions were first amplified by RT-PCR with HTBI primers. TCRdb used MiXCR to reprocess the multiplex PCR reads, holding one entry per CDR3 protein. The data show around 380,000 distinct CDR3 sequences, with less than 15% seen just once and less than 25% held by the top ten. This clonotype was observed at least ten times. This CDR3 contains 15 residues. V dropped 1 base and J dropped 1 base, with 10 bases sitting between them.

The rearrangement uses TRBV12-3 or TRBV12-4 and TRBJ1-1; no firm D call. Sequencing was done on a sample of blood. The sequence was collected from a man aged 30-40 years with Graves' hyperthyroidism that later progressed to Graves' ophthalmopathy. The CDR3 protein is CASSLGRRRNTEAFF. The DNA of the CDR3 is TGTGCCAGCAGTTTAGGTCGTAGGAGGAACACTGAAGCTTTCTTT.